The entry that follows covers one T cell receptor beta chain sequence. Antigen specificity is unknown. This CDR3 comprises 15 residues. Germline V gene data show CDR1 as MNHNS and CDR2 as SASEGT. V was pared by 1 base and J by 0 bases, with 2 bases of the junction left unmatched. This sample is drawn from a study of T cell responses to AZD1222 COVID-19 vaccine. Sequencing was performed with immunoSEQ multiplex PCR; in TCRdb, only in-frame clones are kept and a portion is missing. In the table there are some 140,000 clones, 80% to 95% of which are singletons. Findings of the study overall: Seropositive at baseline were only 5 to 7 AZD1222 recipients. Spike-specific TCR breadth and depth grew following two AZD1222 doses. Nearly half of unique spike-specific TCRs reportedly avoided B.1.351 and B.1.1.7 mutated regions.

This sequence joins TRBV6-1 and TRBJ2-7, with 8 bases fitting TRBD2. Sequenced here: peripheral blood, sampled 28 days after the second AZD1222 dose. The sequence was obtained from an adult who received the AZD1222 COVID-19 vaccine. CDR3 bases: TGTGCCAGCAGTGAAGGGACTAGCAACTCCTACGAGCAGTACTTC. It is translated as CASSEGTSNSYEQYF.